This T cell receptor (beta chain) was found in a study of T cell repertoires in cytomegalovirus infection. Study at large: Well-studied HLA-B-restricted CMV epitopes were used in the study alongside recently identified HLA-C-restricted ones. TCR beta signatures that were public indicated CMV infection and matching HLA type.

This CDR3 region has 16 residues. J was trimmed by 3 bases and V by 6 bases; bases with no gene match: 9. Germline CDR1 SGHAT, CDR2 FQNNGV. TCRdb reprocessed the reads via MiXCR and lists one record per CDR3 protein. The sample lists 570,000 or so distinct CDR3 sequences, over 35% occurring once. Note on this clonotype: Its antigen is not identified.

Sequenced material: cultured PBMCs, taken from culture after CMV antigen stimulation. V and J are TRBV11-2 and TRBJ2-3; 10 bases map to TRBD2. The clonotype comes from a human donor in good health (CMV status not recorded). Some clones in this sample may be carry-over from other donors' samples. CDR3 sequence reads: CASRGTAGGQTDTQYF. For the CDR3, the DNA is TGTGCCAGCAGAGGAACAGCGGGAGGGCAAACAGATACGCAGTATTTT.